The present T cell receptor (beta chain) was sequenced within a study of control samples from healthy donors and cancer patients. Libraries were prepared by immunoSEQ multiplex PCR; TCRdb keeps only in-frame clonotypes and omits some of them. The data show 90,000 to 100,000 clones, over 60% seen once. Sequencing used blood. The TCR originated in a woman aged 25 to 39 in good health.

The CDR3, as DNA: TGCGCCAGCAGGGGGGACGGATTTTTTAGCACAGATACGCAGTATTTT. Encoded protein: CASRGDGFFSTDTQYF. This chain links TRBV4-1 with TRBJ2-3; the D gene could be TRBD1 or TRBD2 (5 bases each). V lost 6 bases and J lost 0, with 16 bases in between. CDR1 and CDR2 from the germline V gene are MGHRA and YSYEKL. The CDR3 length is 16 residues.